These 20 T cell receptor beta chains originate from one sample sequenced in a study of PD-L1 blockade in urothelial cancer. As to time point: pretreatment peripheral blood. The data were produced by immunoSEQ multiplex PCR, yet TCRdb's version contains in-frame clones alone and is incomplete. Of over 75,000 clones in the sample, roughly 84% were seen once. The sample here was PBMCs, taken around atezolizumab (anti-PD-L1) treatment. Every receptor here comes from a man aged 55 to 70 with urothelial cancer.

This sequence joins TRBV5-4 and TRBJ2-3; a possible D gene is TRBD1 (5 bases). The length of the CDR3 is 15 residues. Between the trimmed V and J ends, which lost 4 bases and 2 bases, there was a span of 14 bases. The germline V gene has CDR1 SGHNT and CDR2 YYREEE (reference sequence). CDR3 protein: CASSQGRRNTDTQYF. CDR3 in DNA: TGTGCCAGCAGCCAGGGAAGAAGAAACACAGATACGCAGTATTTT. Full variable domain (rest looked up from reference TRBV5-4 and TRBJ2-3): ETGVTQSPTHLIKTRGQQVTLRCSSQSGHNTVSWYQQALGQGPQFIFQYYREEENGRGNFPPRFSGLQFPNYSSELNVNALELDDSALYLCASSQGRRNTDTQYFGPGTRLTVL.

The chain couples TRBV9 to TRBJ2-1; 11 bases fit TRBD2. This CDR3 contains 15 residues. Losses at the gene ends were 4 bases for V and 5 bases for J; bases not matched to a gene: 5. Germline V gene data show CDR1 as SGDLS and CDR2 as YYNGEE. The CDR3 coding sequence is TGTGCCAGCAGCCCTAGCGGGAGGCACGACAATGAGCAGTTCTTC. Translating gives CASSPSGRHDNEQFF. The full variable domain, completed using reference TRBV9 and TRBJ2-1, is DSGVTQTPKHLITATGQRVTLRCSPRSGDLSVYWYQQSLDQGLQFLIQYYNGEERAKGNILERFSAQQFPDLHSELNLSSLELGDSALYFCASSPSGRHDNEQFFGPGTRLTVL.

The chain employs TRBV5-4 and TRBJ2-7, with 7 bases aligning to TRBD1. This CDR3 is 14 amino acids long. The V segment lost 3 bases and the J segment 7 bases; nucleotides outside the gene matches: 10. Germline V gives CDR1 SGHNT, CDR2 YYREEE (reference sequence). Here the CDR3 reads CASSSGQKIREQYF. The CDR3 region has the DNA TGTGCCAGCAGCTCGGGACAGAAGATAAGGGAGCAGTACTTC.

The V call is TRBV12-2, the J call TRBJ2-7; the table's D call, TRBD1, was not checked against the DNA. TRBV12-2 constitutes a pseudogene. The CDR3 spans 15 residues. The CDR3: CASRLRGNTNYEQYF. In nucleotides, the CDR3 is TGTGCAAGTCGCTTGAGGGGGAATACTAACTACGAGCAGTACTTC.

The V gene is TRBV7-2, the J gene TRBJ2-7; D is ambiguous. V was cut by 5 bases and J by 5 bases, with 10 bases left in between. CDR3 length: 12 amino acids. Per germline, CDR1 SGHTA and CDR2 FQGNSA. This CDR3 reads CASSPAGHEQYF. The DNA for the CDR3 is TGTGCCAGCAGCCCCGCTGGCCACGAGCAGTACTTC.

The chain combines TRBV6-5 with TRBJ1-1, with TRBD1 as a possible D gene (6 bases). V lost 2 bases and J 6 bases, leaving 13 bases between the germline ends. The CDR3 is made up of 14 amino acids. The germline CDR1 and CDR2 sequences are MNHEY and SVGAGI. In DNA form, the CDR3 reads TGTGCCAGCAGTTACCGCATAAGGACAGCTGAAGCTTTCTTT. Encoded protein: CASSYRIRTAEAFF.

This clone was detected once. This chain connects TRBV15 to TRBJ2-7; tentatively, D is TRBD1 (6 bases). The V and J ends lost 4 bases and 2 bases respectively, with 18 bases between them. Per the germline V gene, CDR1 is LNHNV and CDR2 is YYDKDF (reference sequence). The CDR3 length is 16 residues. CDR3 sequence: CATSNNLRDTTYEQYF. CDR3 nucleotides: TGTGCCACCAGCAACAATTTAAGGGACACCACCTACGAGCAGTACTTC.

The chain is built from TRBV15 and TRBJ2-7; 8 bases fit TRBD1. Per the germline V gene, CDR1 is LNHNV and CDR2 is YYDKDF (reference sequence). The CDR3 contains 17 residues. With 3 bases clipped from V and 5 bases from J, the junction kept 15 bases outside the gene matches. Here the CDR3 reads CATSSSLDRALLDEQYF. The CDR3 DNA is TGTGCCACCAGCAGTTCATTGGACAGGGCGCTACTCGACGAGCAGTACTTC. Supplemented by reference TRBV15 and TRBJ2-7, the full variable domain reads DAMVIQNPRYQVTQFGKPVTLSCSQTLNHNVMYWYQQKSSQAPKLLFHYYDKDFNNEADTPDNFQSRRPNTSFCFLDIRSPGLGDTAMYLCATSSSLDRALLDEQYFGPGTRLTVT.

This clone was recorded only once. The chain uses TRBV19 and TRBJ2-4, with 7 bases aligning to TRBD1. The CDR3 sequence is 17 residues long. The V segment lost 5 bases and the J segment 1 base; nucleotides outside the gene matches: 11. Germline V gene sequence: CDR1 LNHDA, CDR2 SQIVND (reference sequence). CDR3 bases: TGTGCCAGTAGTCCGCGAACAGGGGATCTGGCCAAAAACATTCAGTACTTC. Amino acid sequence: CASSPRTGDLAKNIQYF.

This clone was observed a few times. CDR3 DNA sequence: TGCGCCAGCAGCCAAGAATATTCGGTCCGCGGCTACACCTTC. Its translation is CASSQEYSVRGYTF. V is TRBV4-1 and J is TRBJ1-2; no reliable D call. Trimming removed 0 bases at V and 8 bases at J, with 13 bases between. The CDR3 is made up of 14 amino acids. Germline V lookup: CDR1 MGHRA, CDR2 YSYEKL.

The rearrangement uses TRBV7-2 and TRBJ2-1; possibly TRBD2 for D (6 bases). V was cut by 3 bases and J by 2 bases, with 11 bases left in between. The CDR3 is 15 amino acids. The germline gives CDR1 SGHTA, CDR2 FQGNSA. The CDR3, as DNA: TGTGCCAGCAGCTTGGAGGAGGGTACCTACAATGAGCAGTTCTTC. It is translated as CASSLEEGTYNEQFF. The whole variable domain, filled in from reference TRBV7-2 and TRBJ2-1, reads GAGVSQSPSNKVTEKGKDVELRCDPISGHTALYWYRQSLGQGLEFLIYFQGNSAPDKSGLPSDRFSAERTGGSVSTLTIQRTQQEDSAVYLCASSLEEGTYNEQFFGPGTRLTVL.

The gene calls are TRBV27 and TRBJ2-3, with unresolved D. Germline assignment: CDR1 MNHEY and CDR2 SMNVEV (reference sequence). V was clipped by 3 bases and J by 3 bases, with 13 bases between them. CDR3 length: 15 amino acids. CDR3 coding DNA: TGTGCCAGCAGTTTTCTGTTCGCGGCAACAGATACGCAGTATTTT. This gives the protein CASSFLFAATDTQYF.

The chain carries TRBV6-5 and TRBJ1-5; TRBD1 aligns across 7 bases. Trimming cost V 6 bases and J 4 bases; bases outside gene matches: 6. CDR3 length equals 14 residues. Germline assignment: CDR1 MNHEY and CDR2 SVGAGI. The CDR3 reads CASRTGTDNQPQHF. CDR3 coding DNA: TGTGCCAGCAGAACCGGGACAGATAATCAGCCCCAGCATTTT.

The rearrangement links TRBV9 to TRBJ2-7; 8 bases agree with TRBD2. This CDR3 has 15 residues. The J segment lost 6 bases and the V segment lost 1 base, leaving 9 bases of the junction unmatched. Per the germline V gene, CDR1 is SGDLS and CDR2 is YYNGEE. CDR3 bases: TGTGCCAGCAGCGTAACCCCCAGCGGGAGTCGCGAGCAGTACTTC. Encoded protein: CASSVTPSGSREQYF.

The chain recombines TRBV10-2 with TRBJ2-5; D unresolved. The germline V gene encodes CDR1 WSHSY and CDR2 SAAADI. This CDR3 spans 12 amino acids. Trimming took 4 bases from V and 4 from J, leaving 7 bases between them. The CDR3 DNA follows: TGCGCCAGCAGTGTAACTATAGAGACCCAGTACTTC. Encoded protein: CASSVTIETQYF.

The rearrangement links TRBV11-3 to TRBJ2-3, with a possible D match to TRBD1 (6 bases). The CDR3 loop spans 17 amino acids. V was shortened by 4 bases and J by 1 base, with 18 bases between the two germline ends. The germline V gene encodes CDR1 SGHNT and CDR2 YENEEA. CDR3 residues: CASSSSGVGARTDTQYF. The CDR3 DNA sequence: TGTGCCAGCAGCTCCTCAGGAGTGGGGGCCCGCACAGATACGCAGTATTTT.

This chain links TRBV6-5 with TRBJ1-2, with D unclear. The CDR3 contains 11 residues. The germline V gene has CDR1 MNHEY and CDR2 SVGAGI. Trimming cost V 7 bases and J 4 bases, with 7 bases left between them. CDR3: CASKFGYGYTF. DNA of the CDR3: TGTGCCAGCAAATTCGGCTATGGCTACACCTTC.

In nucleotides, the CDR3 is TGTGCCAGTAGTATTAGACTCTTGAACACTGAAGCTTTCTTT. Residues: CASSIRLLNTEAFF. This chain uses TRBV19 with TRBJ1-1; no reliable D call. The germline V gene encodes CDR1 LNHDA and CDR2 SQIVND (reference sequence). The CDR3 contains 14 residues. V lost 3 bases and J 0 bases, leaving 8 bases between the germline ends.

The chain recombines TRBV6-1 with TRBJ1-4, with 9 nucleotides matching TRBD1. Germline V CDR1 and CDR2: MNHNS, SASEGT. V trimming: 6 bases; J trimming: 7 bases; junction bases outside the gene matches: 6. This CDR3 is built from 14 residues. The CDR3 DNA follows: TGTGCCAGCAGCGCGGACAGGGGAAGTGAAAAACTGTTTTTT. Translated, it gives CASSADRGSEKLFF.

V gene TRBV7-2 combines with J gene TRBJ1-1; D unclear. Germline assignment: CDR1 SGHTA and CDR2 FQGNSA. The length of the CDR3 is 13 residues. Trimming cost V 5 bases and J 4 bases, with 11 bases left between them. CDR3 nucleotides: TGTGCCAGCAGCCCTCAGCCGGGCACTGAAGCTTTCTTT. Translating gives CASSPQPGTEAFF.